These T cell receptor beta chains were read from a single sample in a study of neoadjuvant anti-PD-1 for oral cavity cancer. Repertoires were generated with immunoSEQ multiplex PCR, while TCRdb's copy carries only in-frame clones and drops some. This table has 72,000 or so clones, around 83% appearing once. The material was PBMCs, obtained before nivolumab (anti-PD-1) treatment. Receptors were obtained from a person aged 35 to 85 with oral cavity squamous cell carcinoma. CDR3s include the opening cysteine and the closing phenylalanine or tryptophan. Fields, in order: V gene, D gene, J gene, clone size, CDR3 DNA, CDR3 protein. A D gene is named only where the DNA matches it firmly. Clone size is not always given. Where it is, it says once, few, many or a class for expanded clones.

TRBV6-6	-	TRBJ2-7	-	TGTGCCAGCAGTTACTCAGACAGCTCCTACGAGCAGTACTTC	CASSYSDSSYEQYF
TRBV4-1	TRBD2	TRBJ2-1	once	TGCGCCAGCAGCCATCCACTGCGTCGGGGGGGTAGGGGCAATGAGCAGTTCTTC	CASSHPLRRGGRGNEQFF
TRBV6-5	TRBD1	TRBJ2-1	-	TGTGCCAGCAGTATCACCGGGACAGACTACCATGAGCAGTTCTTC	CASSITGTDYHEQFF
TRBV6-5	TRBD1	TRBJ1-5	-	TGTGCCAGCAGTAGGGGACAGGGTAGCAATCAGCCCCAGCATTTT	CASSRGQGSNQPQHF
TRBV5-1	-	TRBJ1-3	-	TGCGCCAGCAGCTCCTTGGGGGGAGGAAACACCATATATTTT	CASSSLGGGNTIYF
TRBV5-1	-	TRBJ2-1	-	TGCGCCAGCAACCAGGCGGAAAGCTCCTACAATGAGCAGTTCTTC	CASNQAESSYNEQFF
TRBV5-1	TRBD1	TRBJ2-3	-	TGCGCCAGCAGCTACCGGGACAGAGACACAGATACGCAGTATTTT	CASSYRDRDTDTQYF
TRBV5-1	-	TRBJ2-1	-	TGCGCCAGCAGCTTGATTGGGAATGAGCAGTTCTTC	CASSLIGNEQFF
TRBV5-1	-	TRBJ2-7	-	TGCGCCAGCAGCTCGGCAGGGAACTACGAGCAGTACTTC	CASSSAGNYEQYF
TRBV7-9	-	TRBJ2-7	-	TGTGCCAGTGAGGGGTCCTCCTCCTACGAGCAGTACTTC	CASEGSSSYEQYF
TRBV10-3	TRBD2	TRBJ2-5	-	TGTGCCATCAGTGACATTAGCGGGGGGGCTGAGACCCAGTACTTC	CAISDISGGAETQYF
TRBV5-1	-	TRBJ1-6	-	TGCGCCAGCAGCTTGGAGGGCAGCAATAATTCACCCCTCCACTTT	CASSLEGSNNSPLHF
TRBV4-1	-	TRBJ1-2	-	TGCGCCAGCAGCCAAGAGAGCGGGGGCTACACCTTC	CASSQESGGYTF
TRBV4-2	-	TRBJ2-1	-	TGTGCCAGCAGCCAAGAGCTAGACTGGTATCGCTACAATGAGCAGTTCTTC	CASSQELDWYRYNEQFF
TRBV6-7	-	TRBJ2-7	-	TGTGCCAGCTCGGGGGACAGTCTGCACGAGCAGTACTTC	CASSGDSLHEQYF
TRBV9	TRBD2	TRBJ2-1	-	TGTGCCAGCAGCGTCACTAGCGGGGGGTTAGATGAGCAGTTCTTC	CASSVTSGGLDEQFF
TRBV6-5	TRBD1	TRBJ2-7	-	TGTGCCAGCGGCGGGACAGGACCCTACGAGCAGTACTTC	CASGGTGPYEQYF
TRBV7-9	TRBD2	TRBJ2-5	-	TGTGCCAGCAGCCTACTCTGGGCTAGCGGTGGAGAGACCCAGTACTTC	CASSLLWASGGETQYF
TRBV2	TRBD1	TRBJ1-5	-	TGTGCCAGCATAGGAGGGACAGGGGTGGGCAATCAGCCCCAGCATTTT	CASIGGTGVGNQPQHF
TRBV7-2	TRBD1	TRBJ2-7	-	TGTGCCAGCAGCCCGATGGGGGACAGGGGGACCTACGAGCAGTACTTC	CASSPMGDRGTYEQYF
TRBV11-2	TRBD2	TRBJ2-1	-	TGTGCCAGCAGCTTCGGACTAGTTTATGTTGAGCAGTTCTTC	CASSFGLVYVEQFF
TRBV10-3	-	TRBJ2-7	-	TGTGCCATCAGTGAGTCGAAGGACCACGAGCAGTACTTC	CAISESKDHEQYF
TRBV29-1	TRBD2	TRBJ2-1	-	TGCAGCGTTCAGCGGGAGGTCTACAATGAGCAGTTCTTC	CSVQREVYNEQFF
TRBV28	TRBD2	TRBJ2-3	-	TGTGCCAGCAGTTCAAAGGCAGGGGCCCAGGGGGTACAGCTAGCGGGAAACACAGATACGCAGTATTTT	CASSSKAGAQGVQLAGNTDTQYF
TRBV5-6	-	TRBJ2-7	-	TGTGCCAGCAGCTTGGCTGGGGGCCGCTACGAGCAGTACTTC	CASSLAGGRYEQYF
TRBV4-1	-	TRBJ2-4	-	TGCGCCAGCAGCCACCCAATTAGCAGGGGGGGGTACATTCAGTACTTC	CASSHPISRGGYIQYF
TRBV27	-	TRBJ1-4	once	TGTGCCAGCAGACTAGACAGATCTAATGAAAAACTGTTTTTT	CASRLDRSNEKLFF
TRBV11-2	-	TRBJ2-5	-	TGTGCCAGCAGCTCCCTCCGTTATCAAGAGACCCAGTACTTC	CASSSLRYQETQYF
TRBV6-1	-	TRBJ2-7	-	TGTGCCAGCAGTGAATACGGACAGCCCTCCTACGAGCAGTACTTC	CASSEYGQPSYEQYF
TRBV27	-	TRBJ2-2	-	TGTGCCAGCAGTTTAAGGTTTTGGGGACCCACGAACACCGGGGAGCTGTTTTTT	CASSLRFWGPTNTGELFF
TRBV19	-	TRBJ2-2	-	TGTGCCAGTAGAGGCACCGGGGAGCTGTTTTTT	CASRGTGELFF
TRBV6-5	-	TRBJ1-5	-	TGTGCCAGCAGTCAGGACAATAGCAATCAGCCCCAGCATTTT	CASSQDNSNQPQHF
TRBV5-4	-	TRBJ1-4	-	TGTGCCAGCACCGCTGTCGGTGAAAAACTGTTTTTT	CASTAVGEKLFF
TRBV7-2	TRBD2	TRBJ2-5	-	TGTGCCAGCAGAGAAAGCGGGGGGCAGAAGACCCAGTACTTC	CASRESGGQKTQYF
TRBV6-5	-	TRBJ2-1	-	TGTGCCAGCAGTTACTCGAGTAGTGGGAGAGGCGATGAGCAGTTCTTC	CASSYSSSGRGDEQFF
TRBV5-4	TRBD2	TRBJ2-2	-	TGTGCCAGCAGGCCGGGACTAGCCCGAGGAGGGGCCGGGGAGCTGTTTTTT	CASRPGLARGGAGELFF
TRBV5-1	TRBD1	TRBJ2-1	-	TGCGCCAGCAGCTTGGGGCGCGAGTGGGGACAGATTTACAATGAGCAGTTCTTC	CASSLGREWGQIYNEQFF
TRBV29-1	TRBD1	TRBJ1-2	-	TGCAGCACGCGACCCGGGACAGTCTATGGCTACACCTTC	CSTRPGTVYGYTF
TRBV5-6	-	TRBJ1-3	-	TGTGCCAGCCGATGGAGGGGAGACTCTGGAAACACCATATATTTT	CASRWRGDSGNTIYF
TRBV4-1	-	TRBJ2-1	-	TGCGCCAGCAGTCACGGGGGCAATGAGCAGTTCTTC	CASSHGGNEQFF
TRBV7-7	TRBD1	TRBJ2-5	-	TGTGCCAGCGGGACAGGCCGCCAAGAGACCCAGTACTTC	CASGTGRQETQYF
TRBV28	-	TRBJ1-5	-	TGTGCCAGCAGGCCAACAGGGAATCAGCCCCAGCATTTT	CASRPTGNQPQHF